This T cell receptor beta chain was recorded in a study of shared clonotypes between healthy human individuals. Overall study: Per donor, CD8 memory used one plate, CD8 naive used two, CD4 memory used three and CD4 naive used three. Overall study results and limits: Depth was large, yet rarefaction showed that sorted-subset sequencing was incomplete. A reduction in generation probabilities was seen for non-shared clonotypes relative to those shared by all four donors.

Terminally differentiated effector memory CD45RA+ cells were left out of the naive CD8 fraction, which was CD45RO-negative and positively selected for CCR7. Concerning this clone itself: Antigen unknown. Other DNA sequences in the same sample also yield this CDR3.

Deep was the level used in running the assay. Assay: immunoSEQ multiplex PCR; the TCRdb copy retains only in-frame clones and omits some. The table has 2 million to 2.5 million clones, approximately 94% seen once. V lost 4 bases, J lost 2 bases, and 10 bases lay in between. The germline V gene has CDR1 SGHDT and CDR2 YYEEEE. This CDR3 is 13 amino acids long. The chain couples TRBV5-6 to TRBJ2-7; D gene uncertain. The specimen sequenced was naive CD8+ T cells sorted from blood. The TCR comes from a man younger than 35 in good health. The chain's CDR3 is CASSPGGAYEQYF. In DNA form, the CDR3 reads TGTGCCAGCAGCCCCGGCGGCGCCTACGAGCAGTACTTC.